This is a list of T cell receptor beta chains from one sample in a study of T cells in localized non-small cell lung cancer. Some clones are missing from TCRdb's copy, which holds only in-frame ones; the method was immunoSEQ multiplex PCR. Among about 43,000 clones listed, 90% to 95% were seen once. Source: PBMCs, taken before any cancer treatment. The receptors originated from a woman aged 35 to 70 with stage II lung adenocarcinoma. The CDR3 runs from the conserved cysteine through the conserved F or W. The order of the fields is V gene, CDR3 protein.

TRBV7-2 CASSFSGTSMTGELFF
TRBV18 CASSPGTGKADTQYF
TRBV28 CASSLQRTGELFF
TRBV7-6 CASSLAGQGYEQYF
TRBV27 CASRDPGAGGYTF
TRBV5-4 CASSGGAGVNAEAFF
TRBV7-2 CASSLGGTGELFF
TRBV28 CASSLVRPYEQYF
TRBV7-8 CASKELAGGLGTYEQYF
TRBV5-1 CASKIAGDPYEQYF
TRBV12-5 CASGLVHWGTLSSNQPQHF
TRBV27 CASRRVRGQETQYF
TRBV10-2 CASSEIGGLNSPLHF
TRBV7-2 CASTVSGDRETQYF
TRBV29-1 CSVVRDGSEQFF
TRBV6-1 CASSQGGAYGYTF
TRBV2 CASSDFGGQAVYGYTF
TRBV19 CASNHFQSGELFF
TRBV6-1 CASSEAWQREQYF
TRBV7-5 CVRSIQGWNYGYTF
TRBV28 CASRNSGGQGSYEQYF
TRBV7-9 CASSLGVGRTVDGYTF
TRBV28 CASSWRGTGGDEQYF
TRBV28 CASRRQLNEKLFF
TRBV19 CASSINQGANNSPLHF
TRBV6-5 CATAGDRGLGNTIYF
TRBV5-4 CASSLSADLSYNEQFF
TRBV28 CATDRLYGYTF
TRBV7-7 CASSLLTGGGEQYF
TRBV5-8 CASSSEGTLNTEAFF
TRBV19 CASSPDSTYTEAFF
TRBV5-3 CARSLDGRASKQFF
TRBV29-1 CSVDFWGEASYNEQFF
TRBV7-6 CASSLVGGRPSGANVLTF
TRBV28 CASSLPDSMNTEAFF
TRBV6-4 CASSDTQAPNTGELFF
TRBV5-8 CASSPRREEQFF
TRBV28 CASSLFFGTGAYEQYF
TRBV2 CASSELSEQYF
TRBV6-6 CASSYLGASTDTQYF
TRBV5-1 CASSTDRATTYNEQFF
TRBV27 CASSEGLAAAEQYF
TRBV10-3 CAISDGNSVSSYEQYF
TRBV28 CASSPPSTQYQFF
TRBV7-9 CASSFGAGVNEQFF
TRBV28 CASSPSGDLRNEQFF
TRBV15 CATSRSNTEAFF
TRBV7-3 CASSSIDTGELFF
TRBV7-9 CASSTLMGQGSSETQYF
TRBV19 CASSILESGGSNQPQHF
TRBV15 CATSRVLGSTDTQYF
TRBV28 CAGQGAEGTEAFF
TRBV5-1 CASSLGRVDTEAFF
TRBV29-1 CSVQSGGGSNEQFF
TRBV21-1 CASSNPLARGHYEQYF